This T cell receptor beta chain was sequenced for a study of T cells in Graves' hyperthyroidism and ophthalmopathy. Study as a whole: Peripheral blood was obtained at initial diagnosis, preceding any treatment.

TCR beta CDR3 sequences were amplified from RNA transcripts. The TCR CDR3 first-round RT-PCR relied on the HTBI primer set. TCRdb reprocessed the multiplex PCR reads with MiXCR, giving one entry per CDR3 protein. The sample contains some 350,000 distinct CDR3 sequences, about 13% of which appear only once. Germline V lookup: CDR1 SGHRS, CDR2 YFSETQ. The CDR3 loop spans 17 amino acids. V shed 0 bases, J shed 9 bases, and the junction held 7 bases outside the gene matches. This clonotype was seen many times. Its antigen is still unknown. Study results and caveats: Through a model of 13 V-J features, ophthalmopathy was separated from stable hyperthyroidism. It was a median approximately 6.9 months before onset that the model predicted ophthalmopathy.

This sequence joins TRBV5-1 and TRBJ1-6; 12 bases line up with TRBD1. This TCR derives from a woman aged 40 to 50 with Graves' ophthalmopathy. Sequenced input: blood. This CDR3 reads CASSLEGTGGIGSPLHF. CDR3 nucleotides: TGCGCCAGCAGCTTGGAGGGGACAGGGGGCATTGGTTCACCCCTCCACTTT.